The sequence of this T cell receptor (beta chain) was determined in a study of identical twins (TCRdb year 2016). Concerning the study at large: To test whether fetal clonotypes persist, this study deep-sequenced TCR alpha and beta repertoires from monozygotic twins, from unrelated adults of various ages, and from cord blood. To rule out contamination, replicate twin experiments were performed at different times with different library preparation protocols. Summary of the overall study and its limitations: Out-of-frame TCR alpha sequences shared between twins showed an excess of low generation-probability sequences compared with coincidental sharing between unrelated individuals. Excess twin sharing in beta out-of-frame sequences was weaker because fewer shared sequences lowered the signal-to-noise ratio. Zero-insertion analyses could be partly confounded by invariant T cells such as MAIT and iNKT, although diverse VJ usage argued against such confounding for most clonotypes. Out-of-frame TCR alpha sharing in monozygotic twins was systematically underestimated by recombination models, whereas sharing between unrelated individuals was in agreement with the recombination models. Abundant cord blood beta clonotypes had fewer insertions, young adult naive repertoires showed a similar but weaker trend, and memory repertoires showed no such trend. Because the same donors could not be followed over many years, conclusions were based on cross-sectional statistical analysis.

The library relied on 5' RACE. Sequencing was performed on an Illumina HiSeq 2000. Template switching introduced a universal primer binding site; the final cDNA contained a unique molecular identifier, enabling accurate counting of TCR cDNA molecules. First-strand cDNA for TCR alpha and beta chains was synthesized from specific primers in the conserved constant-segment region. To control for contamination, every cDNA library carried two barcodes: a SMART-Mk sample barcode plus Illumina barcodes. TruSeq adapter sequences and Illumina sample barcodes were added in two successive PCR steps. The TCR alpha and beta cDNA libraries were sequenced on the Illumina HiSeq platform using custom primers. On the study's bioinformatics: MiGEC was used to process raw reads and extract unique molecular identifiers, and MiXCR was used to find CDR3 positions. For each individual, recombination models were inferred using an EM algorithm with the repgenHMM and IGoR tools. The analysis of shared clonotypes was done with the tcR package in R, with sharing normalized by the product of cloneset sizes. To study raw recombination without the effects of thymic and clonal selection, out-of-frame nonproductive sequences were analyzed. The public sequencing data were trimmed at Q25 with fastp and processed into clonotypes with MiXCR by TCRdb, which kept only in-frame beta chains. Every CDR3 protein is listed once, alongside the most common genes and DNA of its rows. What appears here as the V and J calls and clone size reflects TCRdb's work, not the paper's. The sample table shows about 890,000 distinct CDR3 sequences, and 10% to 15% are seen once. The ten largest clones represent under 2% of the sample.

The V end gives up 3 bases and the J end 2 bases, leaving 2 bases in the junction not matched to a gene. From the cysteine through the phenylalanine, the CDR3 covers 15 amino acids. Kept here is only the CDR3 DNA, which spans 45 bases and is read in frame from base 1. On this clonotype itself: The antigen this receptor binds is unknown. Base qualities are not recorded, but no much larger clone differs from it by a single base.

Every donor in the study was a healthy Caucasian. Three pairs of female monozygotic twins, all aged 18 to 29 years, were included in the twin cohort. The RNA used for TCR libraries was isolated from peripheral blood mononuclear cells. These data also featured in a second study, about yellow fever vaccine responses in identical twins. The other study reports the following: According to the authors, in identical twins the way T cells responded to vaccination appeared partly convergent and partly personalized. The study precisely tracked vaccine-responding T cell clones in identical twins.

Sequenced material: PBMCs. The receptor was isolated from a woman aged 18-29 years in good health. The rearranged segments are TRBV12-3 or TRBV12-4 and TRBJ2-3; 10 bases in the junction line up with TRBD2. The DNA reads TGTGCCAGCAGTTTTACTAGCGGGAACACAGATACGCAGTATTTT. Translated, it gives CASSFTSGNTDTQYF.